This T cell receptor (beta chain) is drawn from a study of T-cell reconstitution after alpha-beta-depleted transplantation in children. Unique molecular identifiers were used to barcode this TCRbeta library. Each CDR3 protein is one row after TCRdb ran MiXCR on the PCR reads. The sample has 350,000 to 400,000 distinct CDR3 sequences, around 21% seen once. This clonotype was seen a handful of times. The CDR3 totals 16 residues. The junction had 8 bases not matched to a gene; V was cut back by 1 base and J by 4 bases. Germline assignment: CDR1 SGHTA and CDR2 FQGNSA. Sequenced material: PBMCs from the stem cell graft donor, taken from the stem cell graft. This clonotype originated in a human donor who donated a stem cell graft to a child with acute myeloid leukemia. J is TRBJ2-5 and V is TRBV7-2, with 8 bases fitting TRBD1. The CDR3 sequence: CASSLGQGARSETQYF. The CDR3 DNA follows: TGTGCCAGCAGCTTAGGCCAGGGGGCGCGATCAGAGACCCAGTACTTC.